A single sample gave rise to the 9 T cell receptor beta chains below, sequenced in a study of CD8 T cells in ankylosing spondylitis. Regarding the study as a whole: Seemingly distinctive of ankylosing spondylitis blood was a TCR beta motif formed by eight highly homologous variants.

TCRdb used MiXCR to reprocess the 5' RACE reads, holding one entry per CDR3 protein. The sample yields about 340,000 distinct CDR3 sequences, 7% to 9% seen once. These receptors' antigens are unknown. Sequencing was carried out using blood, either unsorted or a sorted T cell fraction (not recorded which). These receptors all stem from a male donor with ankylosing spondylitis.

This clonotype has a handful of counts. The chain joins TRBV29-1 to TRBJ1-2; D remains unclear. Germline lookup yields CDR1 SQVTM and CDR2 ANQGSEA. The CDR3 loop spans 15 amino acids. The germline V and J ends were trimmed by 0 bases and 0 bases, with 11 bases remaining between them. The CDR3: CSVEDRRGPNYGYTF. The CDR3 bases are TGCAGCGTTGAAGATCGCCGAGGCCCTAACTATGGCTACACCTTC. Combining the CDR3 with reference TRBV29-1 and TRBJ1-2 gives the whole variable domain SAVISQKPSRDICQRGTSLTIQCQVDSQVTMMFWYRQQPGQSLTLIATANQGSEATYESGFVIDKFPISRPNLTFSTLTVSNMSPEDSSIYLCSVEDRRGPNYGYTFGSGTRLTVV.

This clonotype was seen a few times. In DNA, the CDR3 is TGTGCCAGCAGCCAATTTGCAACGGGGGGATACACTGAAGCTTTCTTT. Amino acid sequence: CASSQFATGGYTEAFF. V and J are TRBV3-1 and TRBJ1-1; the D gene is possibly TRBD1 (5 bases). Germline lookup yields CDR1 LGHDT and CDR2 YNNKEL (reference sequence). Trimming shortened V by 2 bases and J by 3 bases, and 16 bases separated the two germline ends. The CDR3 sequence is 16 residues long.

Here the CDR3 DNA reads TGTGCCAGCTCACCCGCGAACACTGAAGCTTTCTTT. The encoded protein is CASSPANTEAFF. This rearrangement joins TRBV18 to TRBJ1-1; D call uncertain. V lost 3 bases, J lost 1 base, and 3 bases lay in between. This CDR3 has 12 residues. CDR1 is KGHSH and CDR2 is LQKENI in the germline V gene.

In this sample, this clonotype turned up many times. CDR3 DNA: TGTGCCAGCAGCCATTTTCGCTCTGAGCAGTTCTTC. It yields the protein CASSHFRSEQFF. The genes are TRBV4-2 and TRBJ2-1; no definite D call. V lost 3 bases, J lost 9 bases, and 9 bases lay in between. Germline V gene lookup returns CDR1 LGHNA and CDR2 YNFKEQ. The CDR3 contains 12 residues.

This clonotype appeared a few times. V usage is TRBV5-6 and J usage is TRBJ2-7; TRBD1 might be the D (6 bases). There are 13 residues in the CDR3. The V end was cut by 0 bases, the J end by 3 bases, with 7 bases between. Per the germline V gene, CDR1 is SGHDT and CDR2 is YYEEEE. This CDR3 is CASSLETGYEQYF. The CDR3 coding sequence is TGTGCCAGCAGCTTGGAGACAGGCTACGAGCAGTACTTC. The full variable domain, its missing parts supplied by reference TRBV5-6 and TRBJ2-7, is DAGVTQSPTHLIKTRGQQVTLRCSPKSGHDTVSWYQQALGQGPQFIFQYYEEEERQRGNFPDRFSGHQFPNYSSELNVNALLLGDSALYLCASSLETGYEQYFGPGTRLTVT.

V gene TRBV19 combines with J gene TRBJ2-5, with TRBD2 matching over 12 bases. Germline V gene data show CDR1 as LNHDA and CDR2 as SQIVND (reference sequence). V lost 7 bases, J lost 2 bases, and 8 bases stayed unmatched. This CDR3 is 16 amino acids long. The CDR3: CASTLSGLAGQETQYF. CDR3 DNA: TGTGCCAGTACCCTAAGTGGACTAGCGGGGCAAGAGACCCAGTACTTC.

The CDR3: CASSQDLQAGKYGYTF. The CDR3 DNA sequence: TGCGCCAGCAGCCAAGATTTGCAAGCAGGGAAATATGGCTACACCTTC. The V call is TRBV4-3, the J call TRBJ1-2; D is perhaps TRBD1 (5 bases). With 0 bases removed from V and 5 bases from J, the gap between germline ends came to 16 bases. Germline CDR1 reads LGHNA; CDR2 reads YSLEER. This CDR3 has 16 amino acids.

In DNA, the CDR3 is TGCAGTGCTAGGGGACAGCCAGACCTTAAGCAGTTCTTC. It codes for CSARGQPDLKQFF. J is TRBJ2-1 and V is TRBV20-1; 7 positions match TRBD1. V shed 3 bases and J 11 bases; nucleotides not matched to a gene: 10. Per the germline V gene, CDR1 is DFQATT and CDR2 is SNEGSKA (reference sequence). The CDR3 spans 13 residues.

The rearrangement uses TRBV7-2 and TRBJ2-5, with unresolved D. This CDR3 region has 13 residues. Trimming took 1 base from V and 7 from J, leaving 10 bases between them. The germline gives CDR1 SGHTA, CDR2 FQGNSA. CDR3 in amino acids: CASSLGDSWTQYF. CDR3 DNA sequence: TGTGCCAGCAGCTTAGGGGATTCATGGACCCAGTACTTC.